A single sample gave rise to the 25 T cell receptor beta chains below, sequenced in a study of neurological immune-mediated disorders. TCRdb reanalysed the 5' RACE reads using MiXCR and keeps one entry per CDR3 protein. In the table there are 20,000 to 30,000 distinct CDR3 sequences, 13% of which are singletons. The sample taken for sequencing was PBMCs. These TCRs come from a woman aged 40 to 50 with HTLV-1-associated myelopathy (HAM/TSP).

This clonotype was seen once. The V and J genes are TRBV3-1 and TRBJ1-1, with a possible D match to TRBD1 (5 bases). Germline-derived CDR1 and CDR2 are LGHDT and YNNKEL (reference sequence). The CDR3 contains 16 residues. V was pared by 8 bases and J by 1 base, with 20 bases between. CDR3 amino acids: CASLPYPRTPNTEAFF. Written as DNA, the CDR3 is TGTGCCAGCTTGCCCTACCCCAGGACACCGAACACTGAAGCTTTCTTT.

This clonotype was counted many times. The chain uses TRBV25-1 and TRBJ1-4; 8 bases agree with TRBD1. This CDR3 comprises 15 residues. Germline trimming cut 3 bases from V and 7 bases from J; bases unmatched to any gene: 7. Looked up from germline, CDR1 is MGHDK and CDR2 is SYGVNS. The CDR3 nucleotides are TGTGCCAGCAGTGATTATCGGGACAGGTTTGAAAAACTGTTTTTT. This encodes CASSDYRDRFEKLFF.

Many counts were recorded for this clonotype. The chain has TRBV7-9 and TRBJ1-3; unclear D gene. The CDR3 is 18 residues long. V lost 6 bases and J 0 bases, leaving 21 bases between the germline ends. Looked up from germline, CDR1 is SEHNR and CDR2 is FQNEAQ (reference sequence). CDR3 protein: CASSSAPYERYSGNTIYF. CDR3 sequence (DNA): TGTGCCAGCAGTTCCGCGCCGTATGAGAGGTACTCTGGAAACACCATATATTTT.

This clonotype was seen many times. V and J are TRBV20-1 and TRBJ2-1; TRBD2 matches 14 bases. Trimming at V came to 1 base and at J to 5 bases, leaving 1 base not matched to a gene. CDR3 length: 15 residues. Germline V lookup: CDR1 DFQATT, CDR2 SNEGSKA (reference sequence). CDR3 coding DNA: TGCAGTGCTAGAGGGACTAGCGGGGGGAACAATGAGCAGTTCTTC. Translation gives CSARGTSGGNNEQFF.

This clonotype was counted ten times or more. The rearrangement joins TRBV5-6 to TRBJ2-7; possibly TRBD1 for D (5 bases). The V end was cut by 3 bases, the J end by 5 bases, with 15 bases between. Germline CDR1 is SGHDT and CDR2 is YYEEEE. There are 14 residues in the CDR3. In nucleotides, the CDR3 is TGTGCCAGCAGCTCGTGGTCGAGCAGGGACGAGCAGTACTTC. It encodes CASSSWSSRDEQYF.

Many counts were recorded for this clonotype. The CDR3 spells CSATAGGLEAFF. CDR3 coding DNA: TGCAGTGCTACCGCAGGGGGCTTGGAAGCTTTCTTT. This rearrangement joins TRBV20-1 to TRBJ1-1; 8 nucleotides agree with TRBD1. The ends lost 4 bases at V and 8 bases at J; junction bases unmatched: 6. The CDR3 is 12 amino acids. Germline values: CDR1 DFQATT, CDR2 SNEGSKA (reference sequence).

In this sample, this clonotype turned up many times. V gene TRBV9 combines with J gene TRBJ1-1, with D tentatively TRBD1 (5 bases). The CDR3 length is 15 residues. Trimming removed 4 bases from V and 3 bases from J, with 16 bases in between. CDR1 SGDLS and CDR2 YYNGEE come from the germline V gene. CDR3 residues: CASSPTGGSDTEAFF. For the CDR3, the DNA is TGTGCCAGCAGCCCCACTGGGGGGAGTGACACTGAAGCTTTCTTT. The complete variable domain, with remaining parts taken from reference TRBV9 and TRBJ1-1, reads DSGVTQTPKHLITATGQRVTLRCSPRSGDLSVYWYQQSLDQGLQFLIQYYNGEERAKGNILERFSAQQFPDLHSELNLSSLELGDSALYFCASSPTGGSDTEAFFGQGTRLTVV.

V usage is TRBV29-1 and J usage is TRBJ2-5; TRBD2 aligns across 9 bases. The V and J ends lost 6 bases and 8 bases, in that order; junction bases with no gene match: 7. The CDR3 is made up of 12 amino acids. CDR1 SQVTM and CDR2 ANQGSEA come from the germline V gene. CDR3 sequence: CSVAGGSDTQYF. The CDR3 bases are TGCAGCGTAGCGGGGGGCTCCGATACCCAGTACTTC.

This clonotype is termed medium-sized. The chain joins TRBV2 to TRBJ2-6; possibly TRBD2 for D (5 bases). This CDR3 comprises 15 residues. Germline CDR1 reads SNHLY; CDR2 reads FYNNEI. V lost 6 bases and J lost 1, with 10 bases in between. CDR3 DNA: TGTGCCAGCAGGCACCGGGGTTCTGGGGCCAACGTCCTGACTTTC. Residues: CASRHRGSGANVLTF.

As concerns this clonotype: One end of the junction is discordant with germline, which a read error may explain. The V call is TRBV11-2, the J call TRBJ2-1, with a tentative D call TRBD1 (5 bases). Germline V gene sequence: CDR1 SGHAT, CDR2 FQNNGV. The CDR3 has 15 residues. This CDR3 reads CASSFQGTAYNEQLF. The CDR3 nucleotides read TGTGCCAGCAGCTTCCAGGGAACGGCCTACAATGAGCAGTTATTC.

This clonotype was counted many times. V is TRBV4-2 and J is TRBJ2-2; a possible D gene is TRBD2 (6 bases). The V end was cut by 0 bases, the J end by 4 bases, with 21 bases between. This CDR3 is built from 19 residues. CDR1 and CDR2 from the germline V gene are LGHNA and YNFKEQ. CDR3 loop: CASSQDLLRASAATGELFF. DNA of the CDR3: TGTGCCAGCAGCCAAGATCTGCTCCGGGCTAGCGCGGCCACCGGGGAGCTGTTTTTT.

This clonotype was observed at least ten times. V usage is TRBV9 and J usage is TRBJ2-7; weak D call: TRBD2 (6 bases). V dropped 1 base and J dropped 0 bases, with 11 bases sitting between them. This CDR3 is 15 amino acids long. The germline V gene has CDR1 SGDLS and CDR2 YYNGEE. In DNA, the CDR3 is TGTGCCAGCAGCGTATTGGGGGGTCCCTCCTACGAGCAGTACTTC. Protein product: CASSVLGGPSYEQYF.

At least ten counts were recorded for this clonotype. This rearrangement joins TRBV5-1 to TRBJ2-7; D uncertain. Between the trimmed V and J ends, which lost 0 bases and 4 bases, there was a span of 14 bases. CDR3 length equals 15 residues. Per germline, CDR1 SGHRS and CDR2 YFSETQ. In DNA, the CDR3 is TGCGCCAGCAGCTTGGACTACCAGAAGCCTTACGAGCAGTACTTC. Protein: CASSLDYQKPYEQYF. The full variable domain, its missing parts supplied by reference TRBV5-1 and TRBJ2-7, is KAGVTQTPRYLIKTRGQQVTLSCSPISGHRSVSWYQQTPGQGLQFLFEYFSETQRNKGNFPGRFSGRQFSNSRSEMNVSTLELGDSALYLCASSLDYQKPYEQYFGPGTRLTVT.

In this sample, this clonotype turned up a few times. V gene TRBV24-1 combines with J gene TRBJ1-5; the D gene is possibly TRBD1 (5 bases). CDR1 is KGHDR, CDR2 SFDVKD, per germline. V was trimmed by 3 bases and J by 2 bases, leaving 7 bases between them. CDR3 length equals 14 residues. The CDR3 sequence is CATSDGDGNQPQHF. CDR3 DNA: TGTGCCACCAGTGATGGGGACGGCAATCAGCCCCAGCATTTT.

The sample holds many counts of this clonotype. This chain links TRBV20-1 with TRBJ2-7; 12 bases align to TRBD2. With 4 bases clipped from V and 1 base from J, the junction kept 2 bases outside the gene matches. The CDR3 has 14 residues. Germline values: CDR1 DFQATT, CDR2 SNEGSKA (reference sequence). The CDR3 here is CSAKTSGGSYEQYF. Here the CDR3 DNA reads TGCAGTGCTAAAACTAGCGGGGGGTCCTACGAGCAGTACTTC.

This clonotype was picked up many times. The rearrangement uses TRBV4-1 and TRBJ2-7; TRBD1 might be the D (5 bases). The germline V and J ends were trimmed by 7 bases and 5 bases, with 18 bases remaining between them. CDR1 and CDR2 from the germline V gene are MGHRA and YSYEKL. This CDR3 spans 14 amino acids. The CDR3 here is CASNKLPGLHEQYF. CDR3 nucleotide sequence: TGCGCCAGCAACAAGCTTCCAGGGCTCCACGAGCAGTACTTC.

Ten or more counts support this clonotype. This chain joins TRBV15 and TRBJ1-2; TRBD1 might be the D (6 bases). The germline V and J ends were trimmed by 0 bases and 6 bases, with 8 bases remaining between them. Germline V gene lookup returns CDR1 LNHNV and CDR2 YYDKDF (reference sequence). The CDR3 spans 13 residues. CDR3 coding DNA: TGTGCCACCAGCAGAGAGGAGGGGGATGGCTACACCTTC. Its protein product is CATSREEGDGYTF.

V and J are TRBV5-1 and TRBJ2-3; the match to TRBD2 covers 8 bases. J lost 6 bases, V lost 4 bases, and 10 bases had no gene match. Per the germline V gene, CDR1 is SGHRS and CDR2 is YFSETQ. The CDR3 spans 15 residues. The CDR3 sequence: CASSAGGPGVDTQYF. CDR3 DNA sequence: TGCGCCAGCAGCGCGGGGGGCCCGGGTGTTGATACGCAGTATTTT.

This clonotype was seen many times. This chain uses TRBV9 with TRBJ2-3; 14 positions match TRBD2. The CDR3 has 17 amino acids. CDR1 and CDR2 from the germline V gene are SGDLS and YYNGEE. Trimming at V came to 4 bases and at J to 5 bases, leaving 9 bases not matched to a gene. For the CDR3, the DNA is TGTGCCAGCAGCCCACGGACTAGCGGGGGGTTTGAAGATACGCAGTATTTT. Residues: CASSPRTSGGFEDTQYF.

There are many counts of this clonotype. The genes are TRBV2 and TRBJ2-7; D might be TRBD2 (7 bases). The CDR3 totals 14 residues. Germline assignment: CDR1 SNHLY and CDR2 FYNNEI. Trimming pared 5 bases from V and 6 bases from J, leaving 17 bases between. This chain's CDR3 is CASSLRAGAAEQYV. The CDR3, as DNA: TGTGCCAGCAGTCTCCGGGCGGGGGCTGCCGAGCAGTACGTC.

The sample holds one count of this clonotype. The junction departs from germline at one end; a sequencing error may be responsible. The CDR3 DNA is TGTGCCAGCAGCATCCGGGACAGGGACGCTGACTACACATTC. Amino acids: CASSIRDRDADYTF. The chain is built from TRBV7-9 and TRBJ1-2, with TRBD1 identical over 9 bases. CDR3 length equals 14 residues. Germline V gene lookup returns CDR1 SEHNR and CDR2 FQNEAQ (reference sequence).

At least ten counts were recorded for this clonotype. The V gene is TRBV9, the J gene TRBJ1-1; maybe TRBD1 (6 bases). This CDR3 contains 15 residues. CDR1 and CDR2 (germline): SGDLS, YYNGEE. Trimming shortened V by 3 bases and J by 4 bases, and 16 bases separated the two germline ends. Here the CDR3 reads CASSETEGVGTEAFF. CDR3 nucleotides: TGTGCCAGCAGCGAAACCGAGGGGGTAGGCACTGAAGCTTTCTTT.

The table lists this clonotype with many counts. The rearrangement uses TRBV5-1 and TRBJ1-4; D is unresolved. Germline V gives CDR1 SGHRS, CDR2 YFSETQ. The CDR3 is 15 amino acids. V was cut by 3 bases and J by 7 bases, with 16 bases left in between. The CDR3, as DNA: TGCGCCAGCAGCTCCGGACTTTCCTCCCCTGAAAAACTGTTTTTT. It yields the protein CASSSGLSSPEKLFF.

This clonotype showed up many times. This chain joins TRBV20-1 and TRBJ2-5, with TRBD2 matching over 10 bases. The CDR3 is made up of 15 amino acids. Germline loops: CDR1 DFQATT, CDR2 SNEGSKA (reference sequence). After removal of 2 bases from V and 2 bases from J, the junction contained 5 bases not matched to a gene. The CDR3 nucleotides are TGCAGTGCTAGAATAGCGGGGGGCTCACAAGAGACCCAGTACTTC. It codes for CSARIAGGSQETQYF.

This clonotype showed up many times. V is TRBV10-2 and J is TRBJ2-3; unclear D gene. This CDR3 contains 13 residues. Deletions cut 6 bases from V and 3 bases from J, with 10 bases between. Germline assignment: CDR1 WSHSY and CDR2 SAAADI. CDR3 DNA: TGCGCCAGCAGGAATGAGTTGACAGATACGCAGTATTTT. As protein: CASRNELTDTQYF.